The clone carrying this T cell receptor (beta chain) was seen repeatedly, ten times or more. The target antigen is unknown. The sample is drawn from a study of T cells after yellow fever vaccination. Findings and limits, study-wide: Faster peaking, at day 5 versus 15, marked a secondary response that was weaker.

TCR cDNA, made by 5'RACE template switching, carried an added universal primer site and UMIs. TCRdb re-derived calls from the 5' RACE reads in MiXCR, one entry per CDR3 protein. The sample comprises over 250,000 distinct CDR3 sequences, around 5.3% of which are singletons, and 2.5% to 4% rests with the top ten. This specimen was CD4+ T cells sorted from PBMCs, taken on the day of the yellow fever booster vaccination. The TCR was taken from a man in his late teens or twenties who received the YFV17D yellow fever vaccine.

CDR3 bases: TGTGCCAGCTCACCCCCGGACAGGAAATACAATGAGCAGTTCTTC. The encoded protein is CASSPPDRKYNEQFF. This chain connects TRBV18 to TRBJ2-1; 7 bases line up with TRBD1. This CDR3 is built from 15 residues. Germline trimming cut 3 bases from V and 4 bases from J; bases unmatched to any gene: 6. Per germline, CDR1 KGHSH and CDR2 LQKENI.